This T cell receptor (beta chain) was sequenced in a study of TIL therapy for anti-PD-1-resistant metastatic lung cancer. Study information: Median tumor mutation burden was 1.5 mutations per megabase.

V lost 4 bases, J lost 4 bases, and 13 bases lay in between. CDR1 MGHRA and CDR2 YSYEKL come from the germline V gene. The CDR3 totals 15 residues. This clone was counted only a few times. Noted time point: pre-treatment sample, taken before nivolumab and TIL therapy. This was the immunoSEQ v3 assay. Measured with immunoSEQ multiplex PCR; TCRdb has only the in-frame clones, and not every one. The sample lists 55,000 to 60,000 clones; around 67% were seen once. Sequencing used blood, obtained at baseline. The chain is built from TRBV4-1 and TRBJ1-4, with TRBD1 as a possible D gene (5 bases). This clonotype originated in a person between 25 and 80 years old with non-small cell lung cancer. CDR3 protein: CASSPGTALNEKLFF. The CDR3 DNA follows: TGCGCCAGCAGCCCGGGGACTGCCCTTAATGAAAAACTGTTTTTT.